The 13 T cell receptor beta chains presented below share a single source sample, sequenced in a study of long-term antiretroviral therapy in people with HIV. Researchers ran immunoSEQ v3.0 at survey level. The repertoire was sequenced with immunoSEQ multiplex PCR; TCRdb's copy has only in-frame clones and lacks some. The data contain 30,000 to 50,000 clones, 75% to 90% of them singletons. The sequences come from unsorted PBMCs, collected 3.1 years after starting antiretroviral therapy. Receptor source: a woman aged 50 to 65 with HIV.

Concerning this clone: Other DNA variants within this sample encode the same CDR3. The chain carries TRBV19 and TRBJ1-5; D call uncertain. Germline loops: CDR1 LNHDA, CDR2 SQIVND (reference sequence). V lost 2 bases and J 1 base, leaving 9 bases between the germline ends. This CDR3 contains 15 residues. The CDR3 here is CASSIREGSNQPQHF. CDR3 DNA sequence: TGTGCCAGTAGTATAAGGGAGGGCAGCAATCAGCCCCAGCATTTT.

The sample holds a few counts of this clone. The chain carries TRBV5-4 and TRBJ2-1, with 11 bases aligning to TRBD2. The V and J ends lost 4 bases and 6 bases, in that order; junction bases with no gene match: 9. CDR1 is SGHNT and CDR2 is YYREEE in the germline V gene (reference sequence). The CDR3 has 16 residues. CDR3 DNA sequence: TGTGCCAGCAGCCCGGATAGCGGGGGGGTGACCAATGAGCAGTTCTTC. Its translation is CASSPDSGGVTNEQFF.

The rearrangement uses TRBV10-3 and TRBJ2-7, with TRBD2 identical over 8 bases. V was pared by 5 bases and J by 3 bases, with 3 bases of the junction left unmatched. This CDR3 spans 13 amino acids. Germline V gene sequence: CDR1 ENHRY, CDR2 SYGVKD. In DNA, the CDR3 is TGTGCCATCAGTCCTAGCGGGCGCTACGAGCAGTACTTC. Encoded protein: CAISPSGRYEQYF.

V gene TRBV11-2 combines with J gene TRBJ2-1; D is possibly TRBD2 (5 bases). The ends were cut back, 0 bases at V and 8 bases at J, with 11 bases in the middle. Looked up from germline, CDR1 is SGHAT and CDR2 is FQNNGV. This CDR3 spans 14 amino acids. CDR3 sequence (DNA): TGTGCCAGCAGCTTAGATCCGAGTAGCGATGAGCAGTTCTTC. This sequence encodes CASSLDPSSDEQFF.

The gene calls are TRBV6-6 and TRBJ1-5, with TRBD1 identical over 7 bases. V was pared by 6 bases and J by 1 base, with 9 bases of the junction left unmatched. The CDR3 consists of 16 residues. From germline, CDR1 is MNHNY and CDR2 SVGAGI (reference sequence). CDR3 nucleotide sequence: TGTGCCAGCAGCCCCTACAGGGGCGAAAGCAATCAGCCCCAGCATTTT. Translating it yields CASSPYRGESNQPQHF.

The rearrangement links TRBV10-3 to TRBJ2-7; the match to TRBD2 covers 11 bases. This CDR3 has 15 residues. The ends lost 1 base at V and 5 bases at J; junction bases unmatched: 4. Germline V CDR1 and CDR2: ENHRY, SYGVKD. This CDR3 reads CAISEFTSGGDEQYF. The CDR3 region has the DNA TGTGCCATCAGTGAGTTTACTAGCGGGGGTGACGAGCAGTACTTC.

This chain uses TRBV6-5 with TRBJ2-7, with TRBD1 identical over 8 bases. The trim removed 2 bases at V and 4 bases at J, leaving 4 bases unmatched. Germline lookup yields CDR1 MNHEY and CDR2 SVGAGI. This CDR3 has 14 residues. The CDR3 nucleotides are TGTGCCAGCAGTTACGGCAGGGGGCCATACGAGCAGTACTTC. Protein product: CASSYGRGPYEQYF.

The gene calls are TRBV14 and TRBJ1-1; 7 nucleotides match TRBD1. CDR1 and CDR2 from the germline V gene are SGHDN and FVKESK. The CDR3 covers 15 residues. After removal of 1 base from V and 4 bases from J, the junction contained 6 bases not matched to a gene. CDR3 nucleotide sequence: TGTGCCAGCAGCCAAGGACTAACAGGGGTCACTGAAGCTTTCTTT. The encoded protein is CASSQGLTGVTEAFF.

The gene calls are TRBV5-4 and TRBJ2-7, with a possible D match to TRBD2 (6 bases). This CDR3 is built from 16 residues. The germline V and J ends were trimmed by 0 bases and 2 bases, with 15 bases remaining between them. Germline CDR1 and CDR2: SGHNT and YYREEE (reference sequence). CDR3 bases: TGTGCCAGCAGCTTGGGAGGATCGGGGACTGCCTACGAGCAGTACTTC. It yields the protein CASSLGGSGTAYEQYF.

J is TRBJ1-4 and V is TRBV29-1, with D possibly TRBD1 on 5 matching bases. Germline V gene lookup returns CDR1 SQVTM and CDR2 ANQGSEA. Trimming removed 5 bases at V and 1 base at J, with 14 bases between. This CDR3 is built from 15 residues. In nucleotides, the CDR3 is TGCAGCGTTCGGGGGTCTTCCCAAACTAATGAAAAACTGTTTTTT. Protein product: CSVRGSSQTNEKLFF. Combining the CDR3 with reference TRBV29-1 and TRBJ1-4 gives the whole variable domain SAVISQKPSRDICQRGTSLTIQCQVDSQVTMMFWYRQQPGQSLTLIATANQGSEATYESGFVIDKFPISRPNLTFSTLTVSNMSPEDSSIYLCSVRGSSQTNEKLFFGSGTQLSVL.

Only a few counts were recorded for this clone. The chain carries TRBV7-9 and TRBJ1-3; D is uncertain. The V gene's germline CDR1 is SEHNR and CDR2 FQNEAQ (reference sequence). Trimming cost V 1 base and J 4 bases, with 5 bases left between them. CDR3 size: 13 residues. In DNA, the CDR3 is TGTGCCAGCAGCTTAGAGGCGGGAAACACCATATATTTT. Its translation: CASSLEAGNTIYF.

The chain recombines TRBV6-6 with TRBJ2-3; tentative D call: TRBD2 (6 bases). Germline V gene lookup returns CDR1 MNHNY and CDR2 SVGAGI (reference sequence). Trimming took 7 bases from V and 3 from J, leaving 14 bases between them. This CDR3 comprises 14 residues. The CDR3 region is CASTPRGGTDTQYF. For the CDR3, the DNA is TGTGCCAGCACCCCGAGGGGAGGTACAGATACGCAGTATTTT.

For this clone: The junction departs from germline at one end; a sequencing error may be responsible. The chain is built from TRBV7-9 and TRBJ1-2; D unclear. The germline gives CDR1 SEHNR, CDR2 FQNEAQ (reference sequence). The CDR3 is 12 amino acids. The CDR3 nucleotides are TGTGCCAGCAGCGGGGTGCTCTATAGCTACACCTTC. It encodes CASSGVLYSYTF.